This T cell receptor (beta chain) appears in the sequencing data of a study of T cell changes during pregnancy in multiple sclerosis. Trimming stripped 4 bases from V and 2 bases from J, with 13 bases between. CDR3 length equals 14 residues. Germline values: CDR1 GTSNPN, CDR2 SVGIG (reference sequence). Here immunoSEQ multiplex PCR was the method, and the copy in TCRdb shows in-frame clones only, minus some. The table includes roughly 50,000 clones, about 92% detected once. The input for sequencing was CD4+ T cells from peripheral blood mononuclear cells, taken in the third trimester of pregnancy. The clonotype comes from a female donor with multiple sclerosis, enrolled in a pregnancy study. The chain links TRBV30 to TRBJ2-3; no firm D call. The CDR3 spells CAWNEVASTDTQYF. As DNA, the CDR3 is TGTGCCTGGAATGAGGTTGCCTCCACAGATACGCAGTATTTT.